The clone carrying this T cell receptor beta chain has a count of ten or more. Antigen: not known. This specimen belongs to a study of CD8 T cells in ankylosing spondylitis. Study-level results: Seemingly distinctive of ankylosing spondylitis blood was a TCR beta motif formed by eight highly homologous variants.

V dropped 1 base and J dropped 7; count of bases not matched to a gene: 5. There are 16 residues in the CDR3. CDR1 is SGHAT, CDR2 FQNNGV, per germline. A quantitative 5'-RACE method, one with molecular barcodes, was used to make TCR beta libraries. Each CDR3 protein is one row after TCRdb ran MiXCR on the 5' RACE reads. Of more than 100,000 distinct CDR3 sequences listed, 11% are singletons. The source is a female donor with ankylosing spondylitis or in good health (not recorded which). V is TRBV11-2 and J is TRBJ2-1; 12 bases fit TRBD1. The sample taken for sequencing was blood, either unsorted or a sorted T cell fraction (not recorded which). The CDR3 DNA sequence: TGTGCCAGCAGCTTAGCACCGGGACAGGGGGCGAATGAGCAGTTCTTC. Amino acid sequence: CASSLAPGQGANEQFF.